This T cell receptor beta chain was observed in a study of cytomegalovirus exposure and HLA in healthy donors. Study results and limitations: Testing in vitro showed a few CMV-associated chains specific for CMV antigens.

The CDR3 is made up of 14 amino acids. Per germline, CDR1 KGHSH and CDR2 LQKENI. V lost 0 bases to trimming and J lost 6 bases; unmatched junction nucleotides: 4. Here immunoSEQ multiplex PCR was the method, and the copy in TCRdb shows in-frame clones only, minus some. The data hold around 70,000 clones, with about 94% observed a single time. As for this clone: Its antigen is unidentified.

What was sequenced was PBMCs. This chain links TRBV18 with TRBJ2-7, with 8 positions matching TRBD1. The TCR comes from a man aged 18 to 29 in good health and CMV-seropositive. CDR3 DNA: TGTGCCAGCTCACCACCCGGACAGGGCTCCGAGCAGTACTTC. Protein sequence: CASSPPGQGSEQYF. Variable domain in full (rest from reference TRBV18 and TRBJ2-7): NAGVMQNPRHLVRRRGQEARLRCSPMKGHSHVYWYRQLPEEGLKFMVYLQKENIIDESGMPKERFSAEFPKEGPSILRIQQVVRGDSAAYFCASSPPGQGSEQYFGPGTRLTVT.